The 9 T cell receptor beta chains below come from one sample, sequenced in a study of T cell changes during pregnancy in multiple sclerosis (dated by TCRdb to between 2018 and 2021). The method was the immunoSEQ multiplex PCR assay. The source is immuneACCESS, and TCRdb retained only in-frame sequences with V and J called. Part of the clones is not carried over; for the studies checked, unresolved V genes explain less than half of this, and the remainder is unexplained. The sample has roughly 90,000 clones on record, about 91% of them singletons. Together, the top ten hold more than 1.5% of the sample. The specimen comprised peripheral blood, sampled in the first trimester of pregnancy. These TCRs come from a female donor in good health, enrolled as a control in a pregnancy study.

The chain uses TRBV11-2 and TRBJ2-1, with D possibly TRBD1 on 5 matching bases. The V gene lost 4 bases and the J gene lost 1 base, with 17 bases spanning the gap. The CDR3 contains 17 residues. CDR1 is SGHAT and CDR2 is FQNNGV in the germline V gene. The CDR3 coding sequence is TGTGCCAGCAGCTCTCTCCGGTTTGACAGTTCCTACAATGAGCAGTTCTTC. Translation: CASSSLRFDSSYNEQFF.

The rearrangement joins TRBV27 to TRBJ2-3; D may be TRBD1 (5 bases). Trimming removed 4 bases at V and 3 bases at J, with 17 bases between. In germline, CDR1 is MNHEY, CDR2 SMNVEV (reference sequence). CDR3 length: 16 amino acids. CDR3 DNA sequence: TGTGCCAGCAGTTCCCCTAGTGGGGCTGGGACAGATACGCAGTATTTT. The encoded protein is CASSSPSGAGTDTQYF.

The chain employs TRBV15 and TRBJ1-5, with D maybe TRBD1 (5 bases). Per the germline V gene, CDR1 is LNHNV and CDR2 is YYDKDF (reference sequence). V was shortened by 0 bases and J by 3 bases, with 9 bases between the two germline ends. The CDR3 totals 15 residues. This CDR3 is CATSREGTANQPQHF. The CDR3 coding sequence is TGTGCCACCAGCAGAGAGGGGACTGCCAATCAGCCCCAGCATTTT.

This sequence joins TRBV7-2 and TRBJ1-3; 7 nucleotides align to TRBD1. This CDR3 contains 13 residues. The germline CDR1 and CDR2 sequences are SGHTA and FQGNSA. With 5 bases clipped from V and 3 bases from J, the junction kept 1 base outside the gene matches. CDR3 nucleotides: TGTGCCAGCAGCCGGGACAGTGGAAACACCATATATTTT. Translation gives CASSRDSGNTIYF.

As concerns this clone: Other DNA sequences in this specimen translate into the identical CDR3. The chain joins TRBV7-9 to TRBJ2-7; TRBD1 might be the D (6 bases). V lost 5 bases and J 3 bases, leaving 8 bases between the germline ends. The CDR3 consists of 12 residues. Germline CDR1 SEHNR, CDR2 FQNEAQ (reference sequence). The CDR3: CASSETGYEQYF. The CDR3 DNA reads as TGTGCCAGCAGCGAGACAGGCTACGAGCAGTACTTC.

The chain uses TRBV25-1 and TRBJ1-5; 8 nucleotides match TRBD1. V shed 3 bases, J shed 5 bases, and the junction held 6 bases outside the gene matches. Germline values: CDR1 MGHDK, CDR2 SYGVNS. The CDR3 extends over 15 amino acids. In DNA, the CDR3 is TGTGCCAGCAGTGACGACAGGACAGGGTATCAGCCCCAGCATTTT. This codes for CASSDDRTGYQPQHF.

The CDR3 protein is CASSPQGTDTQYF. CDR3 DNA: TGTGCCAGCAGCCCACAGGGAACTGATACGCAGTATTTT. The chain combines TRBV5-4 with TRBJ2-3; TRBD1 is a possible D gene (6 bases). Between the trimmed V and J ends, which lost 4 bases and 6 bases, there was a span of 12 bases. CDR3 length: 13 residues. Germline CDR1 is SGHNT and CDR2 is YYREEE (reference sequence). Full variable domain (remainder filled in from reference TRBV5-4 and TRBJ2-3): ETGVTQSPTHLIKTRGQQVTLRCSSQSGHNTVSWYQQALGQGPQFIFQYYREEENGRGNFPPRFSGLQFPNYSSELNVNALELDDSALYLCASSPQGTDTQYFGPGTRLTVL.

This chain uses TRBV27 with TRBJ2-3, with D uncertain. The CDR3 is made up of 15 amino acids. Germline V gene lookup returns CDR1 MNHEY and CDR2 SMNVEV (reference sequence). Trimming took 6 bases from V and 2 from J, leaving 15 bases between them. The CDR3 region is CASSRVGFYTDTQYF. The CDR3 DNA is TGTGCCAGCAGCCGGGTGGGTTTTTACACAGATACGCAGTATTTT.

The chain employs TRBV5-5 and TRBJ1-2, with D possibly matching TRBD1 (5 bases). V lost 2 bases to trimming and J lost 6 bases, with 14 bases between them. The CDR3 contains 14 residues. The germline gives CDR1 SGHKS, CDR2 YYEKEE (reference sequence). CDR3 in amino acids: CASSFAGPPNGYTF. The CDR3 region has the DNA TGTGCCAGCAGCTTCGCGGGACCTCCGAATGGCTACACCTTC.